This TCR beta chain was obtained from a study of shared clonotypes between healthy human individuals. Study at large: Researchers assigned three CD4 naive, three CD4 memory, two CD8 naive and one CD8 memory plate to each donor.

With V trimmed by 1 base and J by 2 bases, 8 bases remained unmatched. Looked up from germline, CDR1 is SGHRS and CDR2 is YFSETQ. The CDR3 length is 16 residues. This clone was detected only a few times. Using immunoSEQ multiplex PCR, the repertoire was profiled, and TCRdb retains in-frame clones only, with some absent. The sample records 650,000 to 800,000 clones, over 55% being singletons. The V and J genes are TRBV5-1 and TRBJ2-5; 7 bases map to TRBD2. Sequences were obtained from memory CD4+ T cells sorted from blood. Subset described: CD45RA-negative fraction. This TCR was sampled from a woman aged 25 to 39 in good health. CDR3 DNA sequence: TGCGCCAGCAGCTTGTTGGGAAGCGGGGATCAAGAGACCCAGTACTTC. Protein product: CASSLLGSGDQETQYF.